This TCR beta chain was obtained from a study of cytomegalovirus exposure and HLA in healthy donors. With regard to this clone: Its specificity is unknown.

In the PCR, 60 Vbeta and 13 Jbeta primers were used. TCRdb's table, derived via immunoSEQ multiplex PCR, lists solely in-frame clones and lacks some. The sample lists over 150,000 clones, roughly 77% occurring once. Study results and caveats: Across donors, presence/absence analyses took sequencing depth to be roughly uniform.

The clonotype originates from a middle-aged woman in good health and CMV-seropositive. The source material was PBMCs.

In DNA form, the CDR3 reads TGCGCCAGCAGCTTGGGGCTAGCCACAGATACGCAGTATTTT. The encoded protein is CASSLGLATDTQYF. The chain combines TRBV5-1 with TRBJ2-3; D is possibly TRBD2 (5 bases). The CDR3 extends over 14 amino acids. Trimming pared 0 bases from V and 2 bases from J, leaving 7 bases between. CDR1 and CDR2 (germline): SGHRS, YFSETQ.